This T cell receptor (beta chain) was captured by sequencing in a study of long-term antiretroviral therapy in people with HIV. To note about this clone: Its cognate antigen is unknown.

Sequencing relied on immunoSEQ assay v3.0, run at survey level. The repertoire was sequenced with immunoSEQ multiplex PCR; TCRdb's copy has only in-frame clones and lacks some. The sample includes fewer than 25,000 clones, 65% to 90% of them seen just once. Study-wide results and limits: Dominating the repertoire at all time points were the clones that expanded before ART. ART-treated samples gained diversity yet remained below transplant donor controls. HIV repertoires had narrower CDR3 length ranges than controls.

Germline-derived CDR1 and CDR2 are LNHDA and SQIVND (reference sequence). V gave up 5 bases and J gave up 7 bases, with 21 bases separating them. This CDR3 contains 16 residues. The clonotype comes from a man in his forties or fifties with HIV. The J gene is TRBJ1-5, the V gene TRBV19; D possibly corresponds to TRBD1 (6 bases). The source material was unsorted PBMCs, sampled 1.2 years after starting antiretroviral therapy. CDR3 residues: CASSVGLLGGLQPQHF. The CDR3 DNA reads as TGTGCCAGTAGTGTAGGACTTCTGGGGGGCCTGCAGCCCCAGCATTTT.